A selection of T cell receptor beta chains follows, all from one sample in a study of identical twins. MiXCR, applied by TCRdb to the 5' RACE reads, yields one record per CDR3 protein. The sample consists of 350,000 to 500,000 distinct CDR3 sequences, 15% to 20% of them appearing once. Sequenced sample: naive T cells sorted from blood. These receptors came from a man in his fifties in good health. Both conserved end residues are part of each CDR3. A D gene is named only where the DNA matches it firmly. Not all rows give a size; the values are once, few, many and, for expanded clones, a class.

j_gene: TRBJ1-1; abundance: -; d_gene: TRBD1; v_gene: TRBV5-5; len: 14; CDR3nt: TGTGCCAGCAGCTGGAACAGGGGCGGCACTGAAGCTTTCTTT; CDR3aa: CASSWNRGGTEAFF
j_gene: TRBJ2-7; abundance: -; d_gene: -; v_gene: TRBV2; len: 11; CDR3nt: TGTGCCAGCGAAACAGGGTTCGAGCAGTACTTC; CDR3aa: CASETGFEQYF
j_gene: TRBJ2-1; abundance: many; d_gene: TRBD2; v_gene: TRBV6-2/TRBV6-3; len: 17; CDR3nt: TGTGCCAGCAGTTATACCGTCGGGACTAGTGGAATCGATGAGCAGTTCTTC; CDR3aa: CASSYTVGTSGIDEQFF
j_gene: TRBJ2-1; abundance: few; d_gene: -; v_gene: TRBV15; len: 15; CDR3nt: TGTGCCACCAGCAGACGCACCGGGACATACGATGAGCAGTTCTTC; CDR3aa: CATSRRTGTYDEQFF
j_gene: TRBJ2-1; abundance: -; d_gene: TRBD1; v_gene: TRBV6-1; len: 15; CDR3nt: TGTGCCAGCAGCTCCCGGGACAGGGCTTTGAATGAGCAGTTCTTC; CDR3aa: CASSSRDRALNEQFF
j_gene: TRBJ1-5; abundance: -; d_gene: -; v_gene: TRBV7-9; len: 13; CDR3nt: TGTGCCAGCGCCCTTGAGGCTAATCAGCCCCAGCATTTT; CDR3aa: CASALEANQPQHF
j_gene: TRBJ2-7; abundance: many; d_gene: -; v_gene: TRBV12-3/TRBV12-4; len: 12; CDR3nt: TGTGCCAGCAGTTTCGGGTCCTACGAGCAGTACTTC; CDR3aa: CASSFGSYEQYF
j_gene: TRBJ2-1; abundance: -; d_gene: TRBD1; v_gene: TRBV5-1; len: 14; CDR3nt: TGCGCCAGCAGCTGGATGGACAGGGTCAATGAGCAGTTCTTC; CDR3aa: CASSWMDRVNEQFF
j_gene: TRBJ2-7; abundance: many; d_gene: -; v_gene: TRBV5-1; len: 14; CDR3nt: TGCGCCAGCAGCTTGGGTGGGAACGACTACGAGCAGTACTTC; CDR3aa: CASSLGGNDYEQYF
j_gene: TRBJ2-5; abundance: -; d_gene: -; v_gene: TRBV7-2; len: 12; CDR3nt: TGTGCCAGCAGCTTCGGAATCTGGGCCCAGTACTTC; CDR3aa: CASSFGIWAQYF
j_gene: TRBJ2-2; abundance: many; d_gene: TRBD2; v_gene: TRBV20-1; len: 14; CDR3nt: TGCAGTGCCCCGCGGGGGGGAAACACCGGGGAGCTGTTTTTT; CDR3aa: CSAPRGGNTGELFF
j_gene: TRBJ2-1; abundance: -; d_gene: TRBD2; v_gene: TRBV11-1; len: 15; CDR3nt: TGTGCCAGCATAAAGCGGGGGAGCTCCTACAATGAGCAGTTCTTC; CDR3aa: CASIKRGSSYNEQFF
j_gene: TRBJ2-3; abundance: few; d_gene: -; v_gene: TRBV6-5; len: 17; CDR3nt: TGTGCCAGCAGTTACTTCAGCAGTCTAGCAGACACAGATACGCAGTATTTT; CDR3aa: CASSYFSSLADTDTQYF
j_gene: TRBJ2-7; abundance: -; d_gene: -; v_gene: TRBV7-2; len: 14; CDR3nt: TGTGCCAGCAGCCGTACAGGGAAACCCTACGAGCAGTACTTC; CDR3aa: CASSRTGKPYEQYF
j_gene: TRBJ1-5; abundance: -; d_gene: TRBD1; v_gene: TRBV20-1; len: 14; CDR3nt: TGCAGTGTGAGGGATGGACAGGGAGGCCAGCCCCAGCATTTT; CDR3aa: CSVRDGQGGQPQHF
j_gene: TRBJ2-3; abundance: few; d_gene: -; v_gene: TRBV6-1; len: 16; CDR3nt: TGTGCCAGCAGTGACCCACCGGCAGGAGCCACAGATACGCAGTATTTT; CDR3aa: CASSDPPAGATDTQYF
j_gene: TRBJ1-1; abundance: many; d_gene: -; v_gene: TRBV12-3/TRBV12-4; len: 13; CDR3nt: TGTGCCAGCAGTTTAGAGGGGGGAAAGAGAGCTTTCTTT; CDR3aa: CASSLEGGKRAFF
j_gene: TRBJ2-1; abundance: -; d_gene: -; v_gene: TRBV4-3; len: 16; CDR3nt: TGCGCCAGCAGCCAAGATGGTAGCGCCTCCTACAATGAGCAGTTCTTC; CDR3aa: CASSQDGSASYNEQFF
j_gene: TRBJ2-6; abundance: few; d_gene: TRBD1; v_gene: TRBV5-6; len: 14; CDR3nt: TGTGCCAGCAGGGCCGGGACAGGGGTTTACGTCCTGACTTTC; CDR3aa: CASRAGTGVYVLTF
j_gene: TRBJ2-6; abundance: few; d_gene: -; v_gene: TRBV28; len: 17; CDR3nt: TGTGCCAGCAAGGATCGTACAGGGTCCGGGGGGGCCAACGTCCTGACTTTC; CDR3aa: CASKDRTGSGGANVLTF
j_gene: TRBJ2-1; abundance: few; d_gene: -; v_gene: TRBV11-2; len: 11; CDR3nt: TGTGCCAGCAGCTCTAGGACGGAGCAGTTCTTC; CDR3aa: CASSSRTEQFF
j_gene: TRBJ2-4; abundance: few; d_gene: -; v_gene: TRBV7-2; len: 15; CDR3nt: TGTGCCAGCAGCCCCCGGACCAGGGAGGAAAACATTCAGTACTTC; CDR3aa: CASSPRTREENIQYF
j_gene: TRBJ2-3; abundance: -; d_gene: -; v_gene: TRBV14; len: 13; CDR3nt: TGTGCCAGCAGCTTCAGGGTCTCAGATACGCAGTATTTT; CDR3aa: CASSFRVSDTQYF
j_gene: TRBJ2-5; abundance: -; d_gene: TRBD1; v_gene: TRBV7-2; len: 15; CDR3nt: TGTGCCAGCAGCCGGACGACAGGGGCGGGGGAGACCCAGTACTTC; CDR3aa: CASSRTTGAGETQYF
j_gene: TRBJ1-3; abundance: -; d_gene: TRBD1; v_gene: TRBV5-3; len: 17; CDR3nt: TGTGCCAGAAGCGGGGACAGGGTTCGGCCCTCTGGAAACACCATATATTTT; CDR3aa: CARSGDRVRPSGNTIYF
j_gene: TRBJ2-3; abundance: few; d_gene: -; v_gene: TRBV7-2; len: 15; CDR3nt: TGTGCCAGCAGTCCCCAGGCGGTCCAAACAGATACGCAGTATTTT; CDR3aa: CASSPQAVQTDTQYF
j_gene: TRBJ2-7; abundance: -; d_gene: -; v_gene: TRBV7-2; len: 14; CDR3nt: TGTGCCAGCAGCTTAGTTCCGCGCTCCTACGAGCAGTACTTC; CDR3aa: CASSLVPRSYEQYF
j_gene: TRBJ2-1; abundance: -; d_gene: TRBD2; v_gene: TRBV4-3; len: 17; CDR3nt: TGCGCCAGCAGCGAAGTGATAGGGACTAGCGGGAGCAATGAGCAGTTCTTC; CDR3aa: CASSEVIGTSGSNEQFF